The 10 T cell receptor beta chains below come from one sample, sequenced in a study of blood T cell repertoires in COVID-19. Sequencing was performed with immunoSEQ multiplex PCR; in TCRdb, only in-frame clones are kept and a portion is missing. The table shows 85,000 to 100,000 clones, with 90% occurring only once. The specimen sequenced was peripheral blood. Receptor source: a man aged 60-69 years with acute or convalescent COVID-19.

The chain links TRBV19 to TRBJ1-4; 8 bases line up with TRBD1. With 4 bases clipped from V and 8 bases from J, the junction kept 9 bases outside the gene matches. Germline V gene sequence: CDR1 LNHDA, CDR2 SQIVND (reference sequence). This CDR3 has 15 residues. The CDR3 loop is CASSTTGTGGEKLFF. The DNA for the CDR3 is TGTGCCAGTAGTACCACCGGGACAGGCGGAGAAAAACTGTTTTTT.

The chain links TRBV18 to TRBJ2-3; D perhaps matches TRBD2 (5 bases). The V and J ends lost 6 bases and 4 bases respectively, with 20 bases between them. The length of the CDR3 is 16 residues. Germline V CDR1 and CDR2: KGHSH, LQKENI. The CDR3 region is CASSADGSSEADTQYF. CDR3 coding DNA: TGTGCCAGCTCTGCGGATGGTAGCTCGGAGGCAGATACGCAGTATTTT.

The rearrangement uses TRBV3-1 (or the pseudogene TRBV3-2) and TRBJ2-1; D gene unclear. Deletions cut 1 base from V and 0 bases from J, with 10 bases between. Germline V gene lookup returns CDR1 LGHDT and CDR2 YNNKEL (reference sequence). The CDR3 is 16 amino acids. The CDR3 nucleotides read TGTGCCAGCAGCCAAGGTTCGGGTCTCTCCTACAATGAGCAGTTCTTC. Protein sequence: CASSQGSGLSYNEQFF.

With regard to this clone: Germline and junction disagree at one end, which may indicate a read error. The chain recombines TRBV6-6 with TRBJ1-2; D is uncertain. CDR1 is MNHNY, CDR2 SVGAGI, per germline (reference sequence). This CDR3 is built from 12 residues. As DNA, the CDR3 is TGTGCCAGCAGGACACTTAACGATGGCTACACCTTC. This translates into CASRTLNDGYTF.

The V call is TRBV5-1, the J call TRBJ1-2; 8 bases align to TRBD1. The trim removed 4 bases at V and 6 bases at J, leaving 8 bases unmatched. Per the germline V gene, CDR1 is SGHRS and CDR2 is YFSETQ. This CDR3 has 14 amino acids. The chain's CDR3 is CASSLDRGGDGYTF. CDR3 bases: TGCGCCAGCAGCCTTGACAGGGGTGGGGATGGCTACACCTTC.

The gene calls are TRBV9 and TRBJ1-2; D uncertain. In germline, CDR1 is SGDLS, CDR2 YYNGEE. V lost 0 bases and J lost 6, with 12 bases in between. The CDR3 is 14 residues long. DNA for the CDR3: TGTGCCAGCAGCGTAGGCGGGGAAGCGCATGGCTACACCTTC. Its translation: CASSVGGEAHGYTF.

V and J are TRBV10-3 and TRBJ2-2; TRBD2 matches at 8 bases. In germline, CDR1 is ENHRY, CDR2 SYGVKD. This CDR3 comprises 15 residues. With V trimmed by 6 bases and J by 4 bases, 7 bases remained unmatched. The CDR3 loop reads CAISGGGVVTGELFF. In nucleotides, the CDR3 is TGTGCCATCAGCGGGGGGGGAGTTGTCACCGGGGAGCTGTTTTTT.

Here the CDR3 DNA reads TGCGCCAGCAGCTTGACCGACGCTTCGGCGGGAGATACGCAGTATTTT. Translation gives CASSLTDASAGDTQYF. This rearrangement joins TRBV5-1 to TRBJ2-3; tentatively, D is TRBD2 (5 bases). Germline-derived CDR1 and CDR2 are SGHRS and YFSETQ. There are 16 residues in the CDR3. V dropped 1 base and J dropped 5 bases, with 17 bases sitting between them.

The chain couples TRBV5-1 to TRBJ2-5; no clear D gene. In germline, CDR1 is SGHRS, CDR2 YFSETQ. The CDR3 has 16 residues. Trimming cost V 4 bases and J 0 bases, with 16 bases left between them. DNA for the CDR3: TGCGCCAGCAGCCCCCTTAACGGTTGGTACCAAGAGACCCAGTACTTC. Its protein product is CASSPLNGWYQETQYF.

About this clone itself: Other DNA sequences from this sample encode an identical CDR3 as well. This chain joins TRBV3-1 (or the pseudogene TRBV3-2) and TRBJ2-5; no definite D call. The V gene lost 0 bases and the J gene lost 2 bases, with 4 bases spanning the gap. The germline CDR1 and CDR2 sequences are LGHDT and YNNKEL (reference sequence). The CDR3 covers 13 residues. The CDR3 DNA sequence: TGTGCCAGCAGCCAAGACAGACAAGAGACCCAGTACTTC. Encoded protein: CASSQDRQETQYF.